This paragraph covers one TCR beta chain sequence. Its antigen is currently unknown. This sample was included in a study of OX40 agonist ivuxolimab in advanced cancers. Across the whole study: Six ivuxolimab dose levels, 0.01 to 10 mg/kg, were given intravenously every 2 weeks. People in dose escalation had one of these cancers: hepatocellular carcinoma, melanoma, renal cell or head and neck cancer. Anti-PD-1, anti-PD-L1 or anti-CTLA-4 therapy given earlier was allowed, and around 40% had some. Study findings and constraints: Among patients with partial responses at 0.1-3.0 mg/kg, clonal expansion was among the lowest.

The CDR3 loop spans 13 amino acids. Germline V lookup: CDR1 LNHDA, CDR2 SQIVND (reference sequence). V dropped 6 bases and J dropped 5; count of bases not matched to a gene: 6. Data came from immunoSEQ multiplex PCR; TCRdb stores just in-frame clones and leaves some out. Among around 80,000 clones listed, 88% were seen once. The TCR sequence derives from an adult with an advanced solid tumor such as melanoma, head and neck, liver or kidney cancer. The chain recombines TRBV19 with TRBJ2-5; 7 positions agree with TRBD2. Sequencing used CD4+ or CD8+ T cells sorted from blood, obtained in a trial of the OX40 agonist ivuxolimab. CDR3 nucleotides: TGTGCCAGTAGCCGACTAGCCGGGGAGACCCAGTACTTC. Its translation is CASSRLAGETQYF.